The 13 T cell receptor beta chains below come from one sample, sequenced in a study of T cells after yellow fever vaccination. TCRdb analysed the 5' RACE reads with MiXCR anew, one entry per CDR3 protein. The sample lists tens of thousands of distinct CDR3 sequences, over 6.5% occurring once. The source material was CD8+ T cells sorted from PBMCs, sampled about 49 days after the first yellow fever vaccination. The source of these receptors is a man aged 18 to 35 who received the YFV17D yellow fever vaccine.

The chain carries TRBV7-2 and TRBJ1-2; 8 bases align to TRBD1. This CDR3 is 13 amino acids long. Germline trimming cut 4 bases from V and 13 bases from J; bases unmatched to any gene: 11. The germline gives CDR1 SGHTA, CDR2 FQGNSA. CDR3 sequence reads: CASSSPDRVFTTF. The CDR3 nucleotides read TGTGCCAGCAGCTCCCCGGACAGGGTGTTTACCACCTTC.

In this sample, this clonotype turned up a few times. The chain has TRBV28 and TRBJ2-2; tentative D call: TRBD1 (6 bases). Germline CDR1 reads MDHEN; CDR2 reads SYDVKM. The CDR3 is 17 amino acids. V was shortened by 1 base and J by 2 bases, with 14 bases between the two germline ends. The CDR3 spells CASSLSPWDTNTGELFF. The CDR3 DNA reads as TGTGCCAGCAGTTTATCACCGTGGGACACCAACACCGGGGAGCTGTTTTTT.

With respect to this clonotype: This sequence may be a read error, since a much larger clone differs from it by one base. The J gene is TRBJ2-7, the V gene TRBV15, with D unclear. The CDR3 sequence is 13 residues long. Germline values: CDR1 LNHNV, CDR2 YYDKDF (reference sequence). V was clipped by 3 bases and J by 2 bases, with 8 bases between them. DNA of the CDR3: TGTGCCACCAGCAGGCCCAAAGCCTACGAGCAGTACTTC. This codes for CATSRPKAYEQYF.

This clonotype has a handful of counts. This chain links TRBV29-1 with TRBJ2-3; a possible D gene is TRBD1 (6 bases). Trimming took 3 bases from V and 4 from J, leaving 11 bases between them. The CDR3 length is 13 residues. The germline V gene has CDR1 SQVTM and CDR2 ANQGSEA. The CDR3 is CSVDATGPDTQYF. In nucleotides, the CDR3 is TGCAGCGTTGACGCGACAGGCCCAGATACGCAGTATTTT.

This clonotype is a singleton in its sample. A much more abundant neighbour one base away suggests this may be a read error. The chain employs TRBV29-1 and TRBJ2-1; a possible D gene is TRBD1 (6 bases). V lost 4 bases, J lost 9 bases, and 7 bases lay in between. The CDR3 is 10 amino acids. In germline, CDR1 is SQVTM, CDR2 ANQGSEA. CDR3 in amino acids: CSVVQGEQFF. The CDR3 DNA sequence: TGCAGCGTTGTACAGGGTGAGCAGTTCTTC.

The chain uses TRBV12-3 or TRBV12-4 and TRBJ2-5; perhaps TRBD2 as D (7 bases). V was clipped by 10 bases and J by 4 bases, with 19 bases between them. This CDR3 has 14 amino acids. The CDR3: CATAWGGGLETQYF. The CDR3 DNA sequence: TGTGCCACCGCCTGGGGCGGGGGCCTAGAGACCCAGTACTTC.

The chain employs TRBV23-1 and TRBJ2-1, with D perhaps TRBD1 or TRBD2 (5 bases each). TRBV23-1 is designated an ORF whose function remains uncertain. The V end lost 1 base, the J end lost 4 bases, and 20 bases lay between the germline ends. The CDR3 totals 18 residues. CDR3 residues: CASSQWGKDASRYNEQFF. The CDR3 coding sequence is TGCGCCAGCAGTCAATGGGGGAAGGATGCTAGTCGGTACAATGAGCAGTTCTTC.

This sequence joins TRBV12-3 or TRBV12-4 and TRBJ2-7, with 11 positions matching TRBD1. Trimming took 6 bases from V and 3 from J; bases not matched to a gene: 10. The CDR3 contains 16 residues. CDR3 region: CASSPRGQGEGYEQYF. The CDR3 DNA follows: TGTGCCAGCAGCCCCAGGGGACAGGGGGAAGGCTACGAGCAGTACTTC.

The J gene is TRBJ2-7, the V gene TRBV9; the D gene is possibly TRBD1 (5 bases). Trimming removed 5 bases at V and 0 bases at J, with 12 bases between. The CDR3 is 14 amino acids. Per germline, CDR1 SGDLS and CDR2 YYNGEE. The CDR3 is CASRERQSSYEQYF. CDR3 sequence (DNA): TGTGCCAGCAGAGAGCGACAGAGCTCCTACGAGCAGTACTTC.

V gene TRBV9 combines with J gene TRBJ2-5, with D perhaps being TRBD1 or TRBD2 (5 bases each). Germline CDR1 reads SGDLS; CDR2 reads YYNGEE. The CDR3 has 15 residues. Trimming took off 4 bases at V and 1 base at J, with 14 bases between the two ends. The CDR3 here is CASSSYGTPQETQYF. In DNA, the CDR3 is TGTGCCAGCAGCAGCTACGGGACCCCCCAAGAGACCCAGTACTTC.

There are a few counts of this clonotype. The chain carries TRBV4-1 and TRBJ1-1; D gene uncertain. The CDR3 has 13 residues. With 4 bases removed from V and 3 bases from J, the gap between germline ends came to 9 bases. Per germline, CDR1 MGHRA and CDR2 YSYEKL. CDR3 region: CASSLTEYTEAFF. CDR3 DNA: TGCGCCAGCAGCCTTACAGAATACACTGAAGCTTTCTTT.

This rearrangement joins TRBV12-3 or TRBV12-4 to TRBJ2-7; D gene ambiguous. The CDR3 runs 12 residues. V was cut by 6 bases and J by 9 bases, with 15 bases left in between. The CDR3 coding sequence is TGTGCCAGCAGAGGAGTTGCGATGCGGCAGTACTTC. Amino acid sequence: CASRGVAMRQYF.

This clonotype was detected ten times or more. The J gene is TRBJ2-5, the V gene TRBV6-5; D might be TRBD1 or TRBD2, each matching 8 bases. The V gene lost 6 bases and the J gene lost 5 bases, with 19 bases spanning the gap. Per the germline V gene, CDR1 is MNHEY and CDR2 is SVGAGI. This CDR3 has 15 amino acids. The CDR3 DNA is TGTGCCAGCAGCCCCGGGACAGGCGGGGGGGAGACCCAGTACTTC. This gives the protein CASSPGTGGGETQYF.